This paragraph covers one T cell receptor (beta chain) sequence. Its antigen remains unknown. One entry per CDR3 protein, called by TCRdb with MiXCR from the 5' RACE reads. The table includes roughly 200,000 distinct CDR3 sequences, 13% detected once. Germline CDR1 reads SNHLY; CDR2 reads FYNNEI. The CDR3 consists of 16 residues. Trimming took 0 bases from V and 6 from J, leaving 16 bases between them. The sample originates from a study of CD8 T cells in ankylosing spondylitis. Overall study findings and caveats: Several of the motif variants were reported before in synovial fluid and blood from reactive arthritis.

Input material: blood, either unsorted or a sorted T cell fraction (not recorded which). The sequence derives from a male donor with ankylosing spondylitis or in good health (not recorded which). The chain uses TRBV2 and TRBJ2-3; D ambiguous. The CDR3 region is CASSEAVAVSRDTQYF. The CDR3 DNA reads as TGTGCCAGCAGTGAAGCGGTGGCGGTCAGTCGGGATACGCAGTATTTT.